This T cell receptor beta chain derives from a study of T cell responses to AZD1222 COVID-19 vaccine. Some clones are missing from TCRdb's copy, which holds only in-frame ones; the method was immunoSEQ multiplex PCR. The sample has under 130,000 clones, roughly 90% seen once. General study points: Vaccine-associated CD4 TCRs ranged over spike, dominating at 160-218 and 743-854. Sampling that yielded the repertoires occurred only after the peak T cell response. Clonal diversity may have been underestimated, and the donors were mostly white British, with more females than males.

The CDR3 has 15 residues. Germline CDR1 MNHEY, CDR2 SVGAGI. V gave up 10 bases and J gave up 2 bases; unmatched junction bases: 13. Turning to this clone: Its target is unknown.

V is TRBV6-5 and J is TRBJ1-2; TRBD1 agrees at 7 bases. The clonotype was recovered from an adult in good health. Sequenced here: peripheral blood, sampled on day 0 of AZD1222 vaccination. The CDR3 nucleotides read TGTGCCACCTACGCCCGGGACAGCTTAAACTATGGCTACACCTTC. Its translation: CATYARDSLNYGYTF.